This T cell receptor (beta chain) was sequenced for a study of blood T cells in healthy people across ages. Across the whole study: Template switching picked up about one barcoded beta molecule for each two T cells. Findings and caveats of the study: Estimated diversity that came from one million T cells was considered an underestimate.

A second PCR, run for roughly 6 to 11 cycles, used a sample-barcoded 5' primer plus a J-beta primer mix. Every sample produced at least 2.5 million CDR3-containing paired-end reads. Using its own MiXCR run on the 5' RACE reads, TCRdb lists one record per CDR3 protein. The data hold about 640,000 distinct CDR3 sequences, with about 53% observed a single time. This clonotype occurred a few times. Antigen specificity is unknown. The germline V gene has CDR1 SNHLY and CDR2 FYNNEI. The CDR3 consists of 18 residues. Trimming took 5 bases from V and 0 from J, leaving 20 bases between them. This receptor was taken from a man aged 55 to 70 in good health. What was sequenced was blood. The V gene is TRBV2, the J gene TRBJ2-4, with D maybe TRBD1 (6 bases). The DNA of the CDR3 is TGTGCCAGCAGTCCCAAGCCCCCGGGACAACTAGCCAAAAACATTCAGTACTTC. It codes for CASSPKPPGQLAKNIQYF.